This T cell receptor beta chain appears in the sequencing data of a study of long-term antiretroviral therapy in people with HIV. Every one of the donors gave at least one pre-ART PBMC sample and at least two post-ART PBMC samples. CDR1 is MNHNY and CDR2 is SVGAGI in the germline V gene (reference sequence). The CDR3 spans 14 residues. Trimming shortened V by 4 bases and J by 0 bases, and 10 bases separated the two germline ends. Sequencing relied on immunoSEQ assay v3.0, run at survey level. Some clones are missing from TCRdb's copy, which holds only in-frame ones; the method was immunoSEQ multiplex PCR. The table has about 38,000 clones, 80% to 85% seen once. Overall study results and limits: Within the repertoire, clones expanded before ART were dominant at all time points. ART adherence, viral resistance and therapy changes were not recorded.

This clone appeared a single time. Antigen unknown. The gene calls are TRBV6-6 and TRBJ2-7, with D unresolved. This TCR was recovered from a man aged 18 to 30 with HIV. The sequences come from unsorted PBMCs, collected 1.5 years after starting antiretroviral therapy. The CDR3 nucleotides read TGTGCCAGCAGTTCTAAGCACCACTCCTACGAGCAGTACTTC. Its protein product is CASSSKHHSYEQYF.